This entry is about one TCR beta chain. What it binds is unknown. This sample is drawn from a study of shared clonotypes between healthy human individuals. Study-wide points: Sample collection involved blood only; tissue repertoires are likely different.

Sequencing was performed with immunoSEQ multiplex PCR; in TCRdb, only in-frame clones are kept and a portion is missing. Of about half a million clones in the sample, 79% were seen once. Germline values: CDR1 SGHAT, CDR2 FQNNGV. V was pared by 4 bases and J by 7 bases, with 11 bases between. The CDR3 totals 12 residues. This TCR was recovered from a woman aged 40 to 50 in good health. Some clones in this sample may be carry-over from other donors' samples. The V call is TRBV11-2, the J call TRBJ2-7, with D possibly matching TRBD1 (5 bases). Sequencing was performed on PBMCs. The CDR3 DNA reads as TGTGCCAGCAGCTACGGGCCAGGGGAGCAGTACTTC. It yields the protein CASSYGPGEQYF.